The 27 T cell receptor beta chains given below trace back to one sample, sequenced in a study of blood T cells in healthy people across ages. Using a J-beta primer mix together with a sample-barcoded 5' primer, a second PCR was run for roughly 6 to 11 cycles. TCRdb redid the calling of the 5' RACE reads with MiXCR, one entry per CDR3 protein. The repertoire holds 800,000 or so distinct CDR3 sequences, around two thirds seen once, with 25% to 35% in the top ten. The sample taken for sequencing was blood. The source is a man aged 30-40 years in good health.

J is TRBJ2-6 and V is TRBV6-5, with unresolved D. Trimming pared 0 bases from V and 0 bases from J, leaving 6 bases between. Germline lookup yields CDR1 MNHEY and CDR2 SVGAGI. This CDR3 region has 16 residues. Here the CDR3 DNA reads TGTGCCAGCAGTTACTCGATGACCTCTGGGGCCAACGTCCTGACTTTC. Its translation: CASSYSMTSGANVLTF.

This chain uses TRBV12-3 or TRBV12-4 with TRBJ2-3; TRBD2 matches 9 bases. The CDR3 has 17 residues. V shed 1 base, J shed 4 bases, and the junction held 9 bases outside the gene matches. As DNA, the CDR3 is TGTGCCAGCAGTTTAGATCTGGCGGGGGGGCGTGCAGATACGCAGTATTTT. Encoded protein: CASSLDLAGGRADTQYF.

The V call is TRBV4-3, the J call TRBJ2-5; weak D call: TRBD2 (6 bases). Near its end, the DNA agrees better with TRBJ2-7, so the J call may be wrong. The CDR3 sequence is 15 residues long. Germline CDR1 and CDR2: LGHNA and YSLEER. In nucleotides, the CDR3 is TGCGCCAGCAGCCAAGATAAAGCGGGTACCGACGAGCAGTACTTC. Its protein product is CASSQDKAGTDEQYF.

Worth noting for this clonotype: The conserved phenylalanine or tryptophan normally closing the CDR3 is absent here, so this likely arose from a read error. The J gene is TRBJ2-1, the V gene TRBV10-3; 11 bases fit TRBD2. The CDR3 is made up of 13 amino acids. CDR1 ENHRY and CDR2 SYGVKD come from the germline V gene. Trimming at V came to 9 bases and at J to 5 bases, leaving 3 bases not matched to a gene. Here the CDR3 DNA reads TGTGCCATTCTAGCGGGGGGAAACAATGAGCAGTTCTCC. Translating it yields CAILAGGNNEQFS.

The V call is TRBV3-1, the J call TRBJ2-7, with no clear D. The CDR3 has 14 amino acids. V was cut by 1 base and J by 1 base, with 8 bases left in between. Germline CDR1 reads LGHDT; CDR2 reads YNNKEL (reference sequence). Written as DNA, the CDR3 is TGTGCCAGCAGCCAAGGCTACGGGTCCTACGAGCAGTACTTC. Translating it yields CASSQGYGSYEQYF.

The J gene is TRBJ2-5, the V gene TRBV2, with a weak D call TRBD1 (5 bases). The germline CDR1 and CDR2 sequences are SNHLY and FYNNEI. With 1 base removed from V and 1 base from J, the gap between germline ends came to 13 bases. This CDR3 has 16 residues. CDR3 region: CASSEEGQGGQETQYF. The CDR3 DNA reads TGTGCCAGCAGTGAAGAGGGGCAGGGCGGCCAAGAGACCCAGTACTTC.

This chain connects TRBV28 to TRBJ1-5, with 8 bases lining up with TRBD1. The CDR3 covers 15 residues. The ends lost 2 bases at V and 7 bases at J; junction bases unmatched: 7. The germline V gene has CDR1 MDHEN and CDR2 SYDVKM. The CDR3 region is CASSLTGQGGQPQHF. The CDR3 region has the DNA TGTGCCAGCAGTTTAACCGGACAGGGTGGACAGCCCCAGCATTTT.

Notes on this clonotype: One end of the junction varies from germline; a read error may be responsible. This rearrangement joins TRBV6-5 to TRBJ2-6, with 8 bases matching TRBD1. In germline, CDR1 is MNHEY, CDR2 SVGAGI. The CDR3 extends over 17 amino acids. CDR3: CASSYAGGNSEANVLTF. CDR3 in DNA: TGTGCCAGCAGTTACGCAGGGGGCAACTCTGAGGCCAACGTCCTGACTTTC.

The V call is TRBV4-3, the J call TRBJ2-1; 8 bases agree with TRBD2. Germline CDR1 and CDR2: LGHNA and YSLEER. The CDR3 length is 18 residues. Losses at the gene ends were 6 bases for V and 2 bases for J; bases not matched to a gene: 15. CDR3 in amino acids: CASSPLKSGGGPYNEQFF. The DNA for the CDR3 is TGCGCCAGCAGTCCTTTGAAAAGCGGGGGAGGACCCTACAATGAGCAGTTCTTC.

This clonotype has only a few counts. This chain links TRBV20-1 with TRBJ2-4; possibly TRBD1 for D (7 bases). With the DNA end fitting TRBJ2-7 better, the J assignment may be wrong. This CDR3 is built from 13 residues. Germline values: CDR1 DFQATT, CDR2 SNEGSKA (reference sequence). The CDR3 loop is CSAVAGGGIEQYF. The CDR3 nucleotides read TGCAGTGCCGTGGCAGGGGGAGGTATCGAGCAGTACTTC.

The chain uses TRBV6-6 and TRBJ2-1; 8 bases line up with TRBD2. This CDR3 comprises 14 residues. Per the germline V gene, CDR1 is MNHNY and CDR2 is SVGAGI (reference sequence). After removal of 7 bases from V and 9 bases from J, the junction contained 11 bases not matched to a gene. The CDR3 sequence is CASNAGGAHIEQFF. DNA of the CDR3: TGTGCCAGCAACGCGGGGGGAGCACACATTGAGCAGTTCTTC.

The rearrangement joins TRBV10-3 to TRBJ2-5; 10 bases align to TRBD2. The J call may not be correct, given that the DNA end is closer to TRBJ2-7. The CDR3 spans 20 residues. Germline-derived CDR1 and CDR2 are ENHRY and SYGVKD. This chain's CDR3 is CAISEGPGSGGPDQGYEQYF. The CDR3 DNA sequence: TGTGCCATCAGTGAGGGGCCAGGTAGCGGGGGGCCCGATCAGGGTTACGAGCAGTACTTC.

This clonotype has more than one count but fewer than ten. V gene TRBV7-2 combines with J gene TRBJ2-7; 9 bases align to TRBD1. The V gene end was trimmed by 1 base and the J gene end by 0 bases; junction bases not matched to a gene: 4. This CDR3 has 16 residues. Germline-derived CDR1 and CDR2 are SGHTA and FQGNSA. The CDR3 loop reads CASSLGGTGSSYEQYF. The CDR3 region has the DNA TGTGCCAGCAGCTTAGGCGGGACAGGGAGCTCCTACGAGCAGTACTTC.

This clonotype was observed a handful of times. This chain joins TRBV18 and TRBJ1-1; TRBD1 might be the D (6 bases). The CDR3 is made up of 15 amino acids. V lost 0 bases and J 2 bases, leaving 10 bases between the germline ends. Germline CDR1 reads KGHSH; CDR2 reads LQKENI. CDR3 sequence (DNA): TGTGCCAGCTCACCACCGTACAGGGTCAACACTGAAGCTTTCTTT. Translated, it gives CASSPPYRVNTEAFF. The entire variable domain, with the rest obtained from reference TRBV18 and TRBJ1-1, is as follows: NAGVMQNPRHLVRRRGQEARLRCSPMKGHSHVYWYRQLPEEGLKFMVYLQKENIIDESGMPKERFSAEFPKEGPSILRIQQVVRGDSAAYFCASSPPYRVNTEAFFGQGTRLTVV.

J is TRBJ1-2 and V is TRBV28; 7 bases fit TRBD1. The CDR3 is 14 residues long. Per the germline V gene, CDR1 is MDHEN and CDR2 is SYDVKM. Trimming removed 5 bases from V and 3 bases from J; junction bases left unmatched: 6. The CDR3 is CASSPPRGDYGYTF. The CDR3 coding sequence is TGTGCCAGCAGTCCCCCCAGGGGGGACTATGGCTACACCTTC.

In DNA, the CDR3 is TGCGCCAGCAGCCAAGATTATGTGGGGGGGCCGACGGAGACCCAGTACTTC. As protein: CASSQDYVGGPTETQYF. The rearrangement uses TRBV4-3 and TRBJ2-5; D might be TRBD2 (7 bases). Germline V gene sequence: CDR1 LGHNA, CDR2 YSLEER. The CDR3 covers 17 residues. Trimming removed 0 bases from V and 5 bases from J, with 19 bases in between.

The rearrangement uses TRBV10-3 and TRBJ2-5; 14 bases line up with TRBD2. Germline loops: CDR1 ENHRY, CDR2 SYGVKD. V lost 6 bases to trimming and J lost 1 base; unmatched junction nucleotides: 4. CDR3 size: 16 residues. The CDR3 DNA is TGTGCCATCAGGGTTGGACTAGCGGGGGGCCAAGAGACCCAGTACTTC. Encoded protein: CAIRVGLAGGQETQYF.

This clonotype was detected once. This chain joins TRBV7-2 and TRBJ2-1; TRBD2 aligns across 11 bases. V lost 5 bases and J lost 6; bases outside the gene matches: 15. The V gene's germline CDR1 is SGHTA and CDR2 FQGNSA. The CDR3 runs 18 residues. CDR3 amino acids: CASSQGVVAGGRSNEQFF. The CDR3 nucleotides are TGTGCCAGCAGCCAAGGGGTGGTAGCGGGGGGGCGTAGCAATGAGCAGTTCTTC.

The chain is built from TRBV28 and TRBJ2-1, with D tentatively TRBD1 or TRBD2 (5 bases each). The J call could be wrong; TRBJ2-7 is a better fit for the DNA end. The germline gives CDR1 MDHEN, CDR2 SYDVKM. The CDR3 loop spans 12 amino acids. DNA of the CDR3: TGTGCCAGCAGTTTAGGGGGATCGGGGCAGTACTTC. The encoded protein is CASSLGGSGQYF.

Ten or more counts support this clonotype. In DNA form, the CDR3 reads TGCGCCAGCAGCTTGGGTAGCGGGGGAAACAATGAGCAGTTCTTC. Translating it yields CASSLGSGGNNEQFF. This chain uses TRBV5-1 with TRBJ2-1, with TRBD2 identical over 9 bases. The CDR3 consists of 15 residues. The germline gives CDR1 SGHRS, CDR2 YFSETQ. Trimming cost V 0 bases and J 5 bases; bases outside gene matches: 3.

This clonotype was seen many times. This chain connects TRBV12-3 or TRBV12-4 to TRBJ2-7; 7 positions match TRBD2. The CDR3 runs to 14 residues. Trimming removed 6 bases from V and 6 bases from J; junction bases left unmatched: 11. The CDR3 sequence is CASSPRTRRREQYF. The CDR3 bases are TGTGCCAGCAGCCCGCGGACTAGGAGGCGCGAGCAGTACTTC.

This clonotype was seen only once. Germline and junction disagree at one end, which may indicate a read error. This chain connects TRBV5-5 to TRBJ2-2; D may be TRBD1 or TRBD2 (5 bases each). The V gene's germline CDR1 is SGHKS and CDR2 YYEKEE (reference sequence). The CDR3 has 15 amino acids. CDR3 nucleotides: TGTGCCAGCAGCCTCCTCTCCGGGGCGACCGGGGAACTGTTTTTT. Translating it yields CASSLLSGATGELFF.

The rearrangement links TRBV13 to TRBJ2-3; D perhaps matches TRBD2 (6 bases). The V end lost 5 bases, the J end lost 0 bases, and 15 bases lay between the germline ends. This CDR3 has 16 amino acids. In germline, CDR1 is PRHDT, CDR2 FYEKMQ (reference sequence). The CDR3 reads CASSPTWLASTDTQYF. CDR3 DNA: TGTGCCAGCAGCCCTACCTGGCTAGCGAGCACAGATACGCAGTATTTT.

This chain joins TRBV7-2 and TRBJ1-6, with TRBD1 identical over 7 bases. Germline lookup yields CDR1 SGHTA and CDR2 FQGNSA. This CDR3 has 17 amino acids. Trimming cost V 4 bases and J 10 bases; bases outside gene matches: 16. The DNA of the CDR3 is TGTGCCAGCAGCTATTGGGGTGATAGACAGGGCGCCTCACCCCTCCACTTT. Translating it yields CASSYWGDRQGASPLHF. The whole variable domain, filled in from reference TRBV7-2 and TRBJ1-6, reads GAGVSQSPSNKVTEKGKDVELRCDPISGHTALYWYRQSLGQGLEFLIYFQGNSAPDKSGLPSDRFSAERTGGSVSTLTIQRTQQEDSAVYLCASSYWGDRQGASPLHFGNGTRLTVT.

Turning to this clonotype: This may come from a read error, since a much larger clone is one base off. The chain uses TRBV12-3 or TRBV12-4 and TRBJ2-1; no clear D. The J call may be incorrect, as the DNA end agrees better with TRBJ2-7. This CDR3 region has 14 residues. As DNA, the CDR3 is TGTGCCAGCACCCCCGCGAGGTCCTACAATGAGCAGTACTTC. It encodes CASTPARSYNEQYF.

The chain recombines TRBV7-9 with TRBJ1-1, with D possibly TRBD1 on 6 matching bases. The CDR3 is 14 residues long. Germline CDR1 reads SEHNR; CDR2 reads FQNEAQ (reference sequence). Trimming left V 6 bases short and J 4 bases short, with 15 bases between. The CDR3 DNA reads as TGTGCCAGCAGTCCTCAGGGGTGGTCCACTGAAGCTTTCTTT. This encodes CASSPQGWSTEAFF.

V is TRBV13 and J is TRBJ2-3; 7 nucleotides match TRBD2. The CDR3 has 16 residues. Trimming removed 3 bases from V and 0 bases from J; junction bases left unmatched: 6. Germline-derived CDR1 and CDR2 are PRHDT and FYEKMQ (reference sequence). CDR3 nucleotides: TGTGCCAGCAGCTTCCTGACTAGCACAAGCACAGATACGCAGTATTTT. Amino acids: CASSFLTSTSTDTQYF.